Presented here are 24 T cell receptor beta chains from one specimen sequenced in a study of shared clonotypes between healthy human individuals. Assay used: immunoSEQ multiplex PCR; TCRdb lists only in-frame clones, some missing. The repertoire holds 2 million or so clones, with 85% to 95% as singletons. Sequencing was carried out using naive CD4+ T cells sorted from blood. Subset specified: CD45RA+ positively selected. These receptors were obtained from a young man in good health.

The V call is TRBV5-1, the J call TRBJ2-7, with D perhaps being TRBD1 or TRBD2 (5 bases each). Germline loops: CDR1 SGHRS, CDR2 YFSETQ. Trimming pared 4 bases from V and 2 bases from J, leaving 19 bases between. The length of the CDR3 is 16 residues. The DNA of the CDR3 is TGCGCCAGCAGCCCCACGGCGGGCCAGGGCCCCTACGAGCAGTACTTC. This codes for CASSPTAGQGPYEQYF.

The rearrangement uses TRBV28 and TRBJ1-2; 10 bases agree with TRBD1. This CDR3 contains 14 residues. Germline-derived CDR1 and CDR2 are MDHEN and SYDVKM. Trimming took 6 bases from V and 2 from J; bases not matched to a gene: 3. The DNA for the CDR3 is TGTGCCAGCAGCGGGACAGGGGAGAACTATGGCTACACCTTC. Translated, it gives CASSGTGENYGYTF.

Notes on this clone: Other DNA variants within this sample encode the same CDR3. The V and J genes are TRBV6-5 and TRBJ2-5, with a possible D match to TRBD2 (6 bases). This CDR3 contains 15 residues. Germline CDR1 and CDR2: MNHEY and SVGAGI. Deletions cut 0 bases from V and 5 bases from J, with 13 bases between. The CDR3 reads CASSYSAGSGETQYF. The DNA for the CDR3 is TGTGCCAGCAGTTACTCTGCCGGGAGTGGCGAGACCCAGTACTTC.

Written as DNA, the CDR3 is TGTGCCAGCAGCTTAAAGCAAGAGACCCAGTACTTC. Translation: CASSLKQETQYF. The chain combines TRBV7-2 with TRBJ2-5; D remains unclear. V lost 2 bases and J lost 2, with 3 bases in between. CDR3 size: 12 residues. Germline CDR1 reads SGHTA; CDR2 reads FQGNSA.

V is TRBV11-3 and J is TRBJ2-3, with 10 positions matching TRBD2. Germline V lookup: CDR1 SGHNT, CDR2 YENEEA. The CDR3 runs 16 residues. Trimming at V came to 1 base and at J to 3 bases, leaving 4 bases not matched to a gene. This chain's CDR3 is CASSLGSGGATDTQYF. The CDR3 nucleotides read TGTGCCAGCAGCTTAGGGAGCGGGGGGGCGACAGATACGCAGTATTTT. The full variable domain, its missing parts supplied by reference TRBV11-3 and TRBJ2-3, is EAGVVQSPRYKIIEKKQPVAFWCNPISGHNTLYWYLQNLGQGPELLIRYENEEAVDDSQLPKDRFSAERLKGVDSTLKIQPAELGDSAVYLCASSLGSGGATDTQYFGPGTRLTVL.

V and J are TRBV5-1 and TRBJ2-3, with a possible D match to TRBD2 (5 bases). V shed 4 bases and J shed 4 bases, with 16 bases lying between them. Germline assignment: CDR1 SGHRS and CDR2 YFSETQ. The CDR3 extends over 15 amino acids. CDR3 DNA: TGCGCCAGCAGCCGAAGGTGGGGAGTTGCAGATACGCAGTATTTT. This translates into CASSRRWGVADTQYF.

This chain links TRBV27 with TRBJ2-7; the match to TRBD1 covers 8 bases. Looked up from germline, CDR1 is MNHEY and CDR2 is SMNVEV (reference sequence). V shed 3 bases and J 2 bases; nucleotides not matched to a gene: 3. There are 14 residues in the CDR3. CDR3 residues: CASSFGTGPYEQYF. CDR3 nucleotide sequence: TGTGCCAGCAGTTTTGGGACAGGTCCCTACGAGCAGTACTTC.

The gene calls are TRBV11-2 and TRBJ1-2, with a weak D call TRBD1 (5 bases). Germline V gene lookup returns CDR1 SGHAT and CDR2 FQNNGV. The CDR3 has 16 amino acids. V was shortened by 5 bases and J by 1 base, with 17 bases between the two germline ends. CDR3 nucleotide sequence: TGTGCCAGCAGCACAAGCCAGGGTGCCCTTAACTATGGCTACACCTTC. It codes for CASSTSQGALNYGYTF.

This rearrangement joins TRBV30 to TRBJ2-3; D not resolved. CDR1 and CDR2 (germline): GTSNPN, SVGIG (reference sequence). There are 15 residues in the CDR3. The V and J ends lost 0 bases and 0 bases respectively, with 10 bases between them. The CDR3: CAWSVPSMSTDTQYF. DNA of the CDR3: TGTGCCTGGAGTGTACCGAGTATGAGCACAGATACGCAGTATTTT.

The CDR3: CASPPFAGQLANYGYTF. The CDR3 nucleotides are TGTGCCAGCCCCCCTTTTGCAGGACAGTTAGCTAACTATGGCTACACCTTC. This sequence joins TRBV28 and TRBJ1-2, with a weak D call TRBD1 (6 bases). Germline V gives CDR1 MDHEN, CDR2 SYDVKM. Between the trimmed V and J ends, which lost 8 bases and 0 bases, there was a span of 22 bases. The CDR3 contains 17 residues.

In the case of this clone: The sample has other DNA sequences that encode this CDR3 too. The chain recombines TRBV5-6 with TRBJ1-1; D is ambiguous. In germline, CDR1 is SGHDT, CDR2 YYEEEE. Deletions cut 0 bases from V and 1 base from J, with 4 bases between. The CDR3 extends over 13 amino acids. CDR3 sequence reads: CASSLVKNTEAFF. CDR3 DNA sequence: TGTGCCAGCAGCTTGGTGAAGAACACTGAAGCTTTCTTT.

CDR3 loop: CASSLNQETQYF. CDR3 bases: TGTGCCAGCAGCCTCAATCAAGAGACCCAGTACTTC. The rearrangement links TRBV2 to TRBJ2-5; D call uncertain. The CDR3 runs to 12 residues. Trimming took 6 bases from V and 2 from J, leaving 7 bases between them. Germline assignment: CDR1 SNHLY and CDR2 FYNNEI. Drawing the rest from reference TRBV2 and TRBJ2-5, the complete variable domain is EPEVTQTPSHQVTQMGQEVILRCVPISNHLYFYWYRQILGQKVEFLVSFYNNEISEKSEIFDDQFSVERPDGSNFTLKIRSTKLEDSAMYFCASSLNQETQYFGPGTRLLVL.

The CDR3 here is CASSVRVRNYGYTF. In DNA form, the CDR3 reads TGTGCCAGTAGTGTCCGGGTGAGAAACTATGGCTACACCTTC. The chain recombines TRBV19 with TRBJ1-2, with D uncertain. Germline V gene data show CDR1 as LNHDA and CDR2 as SQIVND (reference sequence). This CDR3 spans 14 amino acids. Between the trimmed V and J ends, which lost 5 bases and 2 bases, there was a span of 12 bases.

Details on this clone: Other nucleotide sequences in the sample specify the same CDR3. This chain connects TRBV9 to TRBJ2-3, with TRBD1 matching 7 bases. Germline CDR1 reads SGDLS; CDR2 reads YYNGEE. Unmatched junction bases numbered 5, after V lost 3 bases and J lost 1 base. The CDR3 consists of 15 residues. The CDR3 DNA sequence: TGTGCCAGCAGCGCGCGACAGGGTGGCACAGATACGCAGTATTTT. Encoded protein: CASSARQGGTDTQYF.

The genes are TRBV18 and TRBJ1-4; TRBD1 matches 7 bases. V was clipped by 6 bases and J by 8 bases; unmatched bases: 6. The CDR3 is made up of 13 amino acids. From germline, CDR1 is KGHSH and CDR2 LQKENI. The chain's CDR3 is CASSAGRGEKLFF. The CDR3 DNA reads as TGTGCCAGCTCGGCGGGCAGGGGGGAAAAACTGTTTTTT.

The genes are TRBV9 and TRBJ2-1; TRBD2 aligns across 7 bases. This CDR3 region has 20 residues. Trimming took 0 bases from V and 0 from J; bases not matched to a gene: 15. CDR1 and CDR2 from the germline V gene are SGDLS and YYNGEE. In nucleotides, the CDR3 is TGTGCCAGCAGCGTAGACGGCGGGAGTCTTTTTGCCGGCTCCTACAATGAGCAGTTCTTC. This gives the protein CASSVDGGSLFAGSYNEQFF.

This clone appeared a single time. The V and J genes are TRBV7-2 and TRBJ1-6; D might be TRBD1 (5 bases). Germline CDR1 is SGHTA and CDR2 is FQGNSA. Trimming took 6 bases from V and 9 from J, leaving 15 bases between them. The CDR3 spans 14 residues. CDR3 amino acids: CASRDTGRTSPLHF. The CDR3 coding sequence is TGTGCCAGCAGGGACACGGGTAGAACTTCACCCCTCCACTTT.

This clone was seen just once. This chain connects TRBV6-6 to TRBJ2-5; D unresolved. The CDR3 loop spans 12 amino acids. Per germline, CDR1 MNHNY and CDR2 SVGAGI (reference sequence). V lost 5 bases to trimming and J lost 8 bases, with 12 bases between them. The CDR3 DNA follows: TGTGCCAGCAGTCATTTAATGGCTACCCAGTACTTC. Translated: CASSHLMATQYF.

Points on this clone: The sample holds other DNA sequences that translate to the same CDR3. The J gene is TRBJ2-3, the V gene TRBV5-1, with a tentative D call TRBD2 (6 bases). The CDR3 contains 15 residues. Germline V CDR1 and CDR2: SGHRS, YFSETQ. The V gene lost 1 base and the J gene lost 0 bases, with 9 bases spanning the gap. In DNA, the CDR3 is TGCGCCAGCAGCTTGCTGCGGGGTAGCACAGATACGCAGTATTTT. Translated, it gives CASSLLRGSTDTQYF.

The chain couples TRBV7-2 to TRBJ1-2; D is unresolved. The germline V gene has CDR1 SGHTA and CDR2 FQGNSA. CDR3 length equals 14 residues. Trimming stripped 5 bases from V and 4 bases from J, with 14 bases between. The CDR3, as DNA: TGTGCCAGCAGCCCACCCCGGGCTCTCTATGGCTACACCTTC. Translation gives CASSPPRALYGYTF.

The genes are TRBV5-1 and TRBJ2-3, with TRBD2 identical over 8 bases. Germline V gene lookup returns CDR1 SGHRS and CDR2 YFSETQ. The V segment lost 7 bases and the J segment 2 bases; nucleotides outside the gene matches: 6. The CDR3 is 14 amino acids. CDR3 sequence: CASGAGGDTDTQYF. For the CDR3, the DNA is TGCGCCAGCGGCGCGGGGGGAGACACAGATACGCAGTATTTT.

Details on this clone: The sample holds other DNA sequences that translate to the same CDR3. The chain has TRBV7-2 and TRBJ2-3; 7 bases match TRBD2. The CDR3 covers 15 residues. Trimming at V came to 2 bases and at J to 1 base, leaving 3 bases not matched to a gene. Germline CDR1 is SGHTA and CDR2 is FQGNSA. CDR3 protein: CASSLRGRGTDTQYF. CDR3 in DNA: TGTGCCAGCAGCTTACGTGGGAGGGGCACAGATACGCAGTATTTT.

The chain links TRBV2 to TRBJ2-2, with 8 bases matching TRBD2. CDR3 length: 13 amino acids. Trimming at V came to 7 bases and at J to 7 bases, leaving 5 bases not matched to a gene. Germline V lookup: CDR1 SNHLY, CDR2 FYNNEI. The CDR3 coding sequence is TGTGCCAGCACTCAGACTAGCGTCGGGGAGCTGTTTTTT. This sequence encodes CASTQTSVGELFF.

This clone was seen a single time. The chain uses TRBV6-1 and TRBJ1-1; D unclear. Trimming took off 4 bases at V and 9 bases at J, with 12 bases between the two ends. The CDR3 loop spans 12 amino acids. Germline lookup yields CDR1 MNHNS and CDR2 SASEGT. The CDR3 DNA follows: TGTGCCAGCAGTGGGCTTGAGCAGAAAGCTTTCTTT. This translates into CASSGLEQKAFF.